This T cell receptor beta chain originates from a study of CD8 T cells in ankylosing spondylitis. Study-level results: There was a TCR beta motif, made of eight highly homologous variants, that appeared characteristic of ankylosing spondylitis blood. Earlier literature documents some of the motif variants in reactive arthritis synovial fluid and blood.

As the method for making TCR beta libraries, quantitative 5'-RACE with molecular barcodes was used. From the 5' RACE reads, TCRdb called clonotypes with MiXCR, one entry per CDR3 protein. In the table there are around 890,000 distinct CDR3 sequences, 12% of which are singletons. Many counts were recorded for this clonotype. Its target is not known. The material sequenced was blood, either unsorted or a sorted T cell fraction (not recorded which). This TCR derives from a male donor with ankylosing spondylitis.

The CDR3 loop is CASSPGLVYNEQFF. CDR3 bases: TGTGCCAGCTCACCGGGACTAGTTTACAATGAGCAGTTCTTC. V and J are TRBV18 and TRBJ2-1; 8 bases line up with TRBD2. This CDR3 is 14 amino acids long. Unmatched junction bases numbered 2, after V lost 3 bases and J lost 4 bases. Germline V gene sequence: CDR1 KGHSH, CDR2 LQKENI.